These 9 T cell receptor beta chains originate from one sample sequenced in a study of breast tumors, draining lymph nodes, adjacent tissues. MiXCR, applied by TCRdb to the multiplex PCR reads, yields one record per CDR3 protein. The data hold around 12,000 distinct CDR3 sequences, with approximately 70% observed a single time. Material for sequencing was tumor-adjacent breast tissue. Source of these receptors: a female donor with breast cancer. Some clones in this sample may be carry-over from other donors' samples.

V is TRBV24-1 and J is TRBJ2-5; D is uncertain. CDR1 and CDR2 (germline): KGHDR, SFDVKD. Trimming cost V 3 bases and J 3 bases, with 7 bases left between them. This CDR3 comprises 13 residues. The DNA of the CDR3 is TGTGCCACCAGTGATGTTACAGAAGAGACCCAGTACTTC. It codes for CATSDVTEETQYF.

V and J are TRBV2 and TRBJ1-1, with 7 bases matching TRBD1. Per the germline V gene, CDR1 is SNHLY and CDR2 is FYNNEI. This CDR3 is 14 amino acids long. With 6 bases clipped from V and 5 bases from J, the junction kept 9 bases outside the gene matches. The CDR3 loop is CASRRRQGGTEAFF. DNA for the CDR3: TGTGCCAGCAGAAGAAGACAGGGAGGGACTGAAGCTTTCTTT. The complete variable domain, with remaining parts taken from reference TRBV2 and TRBJ1-1, reads EPEVTQTPSHQVTQMGQEVILRCVPISNHLYFYWYRQILGQKVEFLVSFYNNEISEKSEIFDDQFSVERPDGSNFTLKIRSTKLEDSAMYFCASRRRQGGTEAFFGQGTRLTVV.

This clonotype has only one observation. The rearrangement links TRBV4-1 to TRBJ1-2; 11 bases align to TRBD1. Germline lookup yields CDR1 MGHRA and CDR2 YSYEKL. V lost 7 bases and J lost 2; bases outside the gene matches: 6. The CDR3 loop spans 15 amino acids. The DNA for the CDR3 is TGCGCCAGCACCCATGGGGACAGGGGGAACTATGGCTACACCTTC. Encoded protein: CASTHGDRGNYGYTF.

This clonotype was seen a few times. The chain recombines TRBV5-6 with TRBJ2-7; 10 bases match TRBD2. The CDR3 contains 18 residues. V was clipped by 1 base and J by 4 bases; unmatched bases: 14. Germline values: CDR1 SGHDT, CDR2 YYEEEE. The DNA for the CDR3 is TGTGCCAGCAGCTTGCGGGTGCGAATTGCTAGCGGGAGTTACGAGCAGTACTTC. Translation: CASSLRVRIASGSYEQYF.

This chain joins TRBV2 and TRBJ2-5, with unresolved D. V lost 4 bases to trimming and J lost 5 bases, with 11 bases between them. The CDR3 totals 13 residues. The V gene's germline CDR1 is SNHLY and CDR2 FYNNEI. The CDR3, as DNA: TGTGCCAGCAGTGTGTCTCCCCCCGAGACCCAGTACTTC. This encodes CASSVSPPETQYF. The full variable domain, completed using reference TRBV2 and TRBJ2-5, is EPEVTQTPSHQVTQMGQEVILRCVPISNHLYFYWYRQILGQKVEFLVSFYNNEISEKSEIFDDQFSVERPDGSNFTLKIRSTKLEDSAMYFCASSVSPPETQYFGPGTRLLVL.

This chain uses TRBV5-1 with TRBJ2-7, with 7 bases lining up with TRBD1. The CDR3 extends over 15 amino acids. V dropped 1 base and J dropped 1; count of bases not matched to a gene: 5. The germline CDR1 and CDR2 sequences are SGHRS and YFSETQ. The CDR3 nucleotides read TGCGCCAGCAGCTTGCTTCCGGGACAGTCCTACGAGCAGTACTTC. Its translation is CASSLLPGQSYEQYF.

This clonotype was seen at least ten times. V and J are TRBV5-1 and TRBJ2-1, with 14 bases lining up with TRBD2. Germline CDR1 reads SGHRS; CDR2 reads YFSETQ. The CDR3 contains 17 residues. The V gene end was trimmed by 3 bases and the J gene end by 4 bases; junction bases not matched to a gene: 6. The CDR3 protein is CASSWGTSGRGYNEQFF. The CDR3 bases are TGCGCCAGCAGCTGGGGGACTAGCGGGAGAGGGTACAATGAGCAGTTCTTC. Supplemented by reference TRBV5-1 and TRBJ2-1, the full variable domain reads KAGVTQTPRYLIKTRGQQVTLSCSPISGHRSVSWYQQTPGQGLQFLFEYFSETQRNKGNFPGRFSGRQFSNSRSEMNVSTLELGDSALYLCASSWGTSGRGYNEQFFGPGTRLTVL.

This clonotype was detected only once. The genes are TRBV6-4 and TRBJ2-1; D is possibly TRBD2 (5 bases). Germline loops: CDR1 MRHNA, CDR2 SNTAGT. V lost 6 bases and J 6 bases, leaving 12 bases between the germline ends. The length of the CDR3 is 13 residues. CDR3 coding DNA: TGTGCCAGCAGCGAGGACTCTTTCAATGAGCAGTTCTTC. Its translation is CASSEDSFNEQFF.

This clonotype occurred many times. The chain has TRBV5-1 and TRBJ2-2, with 10 nucleotides matching TRBD2. The V gene end was trimmed by 4 bases and the J gene end by 0 bases; junction bases not matched to a gene: 6. Germline lookup yields CDR1 SGHRS and CDR2 YFSETQ. There are 17 residues in the CDR3. The CDR3 DNA reads TGCGCCAGCAGCCCCGGGACTAGCGCTTCGAACACCGGGGAGCTGTTTTTT. As protein: CASSPGTSASNTGELFF.